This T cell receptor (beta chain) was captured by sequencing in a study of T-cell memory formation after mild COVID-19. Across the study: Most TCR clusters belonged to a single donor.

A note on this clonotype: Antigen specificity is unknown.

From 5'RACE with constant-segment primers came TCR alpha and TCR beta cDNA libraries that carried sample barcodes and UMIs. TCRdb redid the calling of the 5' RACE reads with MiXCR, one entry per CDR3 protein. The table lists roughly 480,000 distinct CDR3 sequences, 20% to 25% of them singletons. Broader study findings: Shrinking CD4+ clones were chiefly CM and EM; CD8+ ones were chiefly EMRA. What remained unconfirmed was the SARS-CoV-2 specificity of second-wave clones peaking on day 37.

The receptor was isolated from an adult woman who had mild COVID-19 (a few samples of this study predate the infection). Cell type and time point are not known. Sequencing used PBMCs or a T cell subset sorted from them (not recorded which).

The CDR3 loop reads CSVEVGRVKTQYF. Written as DNA, the CDR3 is TGCAGCGTTGAAGTGGGGCGGGTTAAGACCCAGTACTTC. V is TRBV29-1 and J is TRBJ2-5; perhaps D is TRBD1 or TRBD2 (5 bases each). V lost 1 base and J 6 bases, leaving 12 bases between the germline ends. Germline V gene data show CDR1 as SQVTM and CDR2 as ANQGSEA. CDR3 length equals 13 residues.